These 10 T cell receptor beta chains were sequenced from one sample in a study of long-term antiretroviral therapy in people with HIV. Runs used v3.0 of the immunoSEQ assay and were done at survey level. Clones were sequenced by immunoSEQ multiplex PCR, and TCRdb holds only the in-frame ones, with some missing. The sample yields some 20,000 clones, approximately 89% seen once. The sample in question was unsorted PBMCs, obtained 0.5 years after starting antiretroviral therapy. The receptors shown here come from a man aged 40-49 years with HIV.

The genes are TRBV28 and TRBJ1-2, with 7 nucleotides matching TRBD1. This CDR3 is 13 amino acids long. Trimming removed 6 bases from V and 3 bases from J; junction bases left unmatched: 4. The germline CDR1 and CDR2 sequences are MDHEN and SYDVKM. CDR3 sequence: CASRSGGYYGYTF. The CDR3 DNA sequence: TGTGCCAGCAGGTCAGGGGGATACTATGGCTACACCTTC.

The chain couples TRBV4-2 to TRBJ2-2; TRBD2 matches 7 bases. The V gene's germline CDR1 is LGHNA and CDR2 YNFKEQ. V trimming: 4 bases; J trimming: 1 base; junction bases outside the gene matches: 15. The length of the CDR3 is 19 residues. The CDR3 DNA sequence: TGTGCCAGCAGCCGAAATGAGTTTAGCGGGTCCGAGAACACCGGGGAGCTGTTTTTT. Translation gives CASSRNEFSGSENTGELFF.

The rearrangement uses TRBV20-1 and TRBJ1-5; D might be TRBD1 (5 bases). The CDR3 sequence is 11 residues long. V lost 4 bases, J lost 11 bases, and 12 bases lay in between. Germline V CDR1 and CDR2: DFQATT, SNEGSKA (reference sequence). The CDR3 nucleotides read TGCAGTGCTAATCGGGGGGGGGCCCAGCATTTT. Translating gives CSANRGGAQHF.

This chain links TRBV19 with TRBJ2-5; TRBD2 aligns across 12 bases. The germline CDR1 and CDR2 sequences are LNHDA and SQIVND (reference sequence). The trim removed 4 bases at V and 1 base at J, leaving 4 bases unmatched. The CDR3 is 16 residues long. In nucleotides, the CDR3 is TGTGCCAGTAGTACGACTAGCGGGGGTCCCCAAGAGACCCAGTACTTC. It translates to CASSTTSGGPQETQYF.

For the CDR3, the DNA is TGTGCCAGCAGCTTGGGGGGACGGGGGAACACTGAAGCTTTCTTT. Amino acids: CASSLGGRGNTEAFF. The chain uses TRBV5-4 and TRBJ1-1, with D possibly being TRBD1 (5 bases). Trimming stripped 0 bases from V and 1 base from J, with 10 bases between. The CDR3 totals 15 residues. CDR1 SGHNT and CDR2 YYREEE come from the germline V gene (reference sequence). Combining the CDR3 with reference TRBV5-4 and TRBJ1-1 gives the whole variable domain ETGVTQSPTHLIKTRGQQVTLRCSSQSGHNTVSWYQQALGQGPQFIFQYYREEENGRGNFPPRFSGLQFPNYSSELNVNALELDDSALYLCASSLGGRGNTEAFFGQGTRLTVV.

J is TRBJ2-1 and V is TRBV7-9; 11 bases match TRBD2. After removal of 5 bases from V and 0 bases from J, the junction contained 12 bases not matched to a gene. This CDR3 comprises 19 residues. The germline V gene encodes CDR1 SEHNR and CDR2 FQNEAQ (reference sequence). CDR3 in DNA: TGTGCCAGCAGCCCGCCCGGGACTAGCGGAGGTCCCTCCTACAATGAGCAGTTCTTC. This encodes CASSPPGTSGGPSYNEQFF. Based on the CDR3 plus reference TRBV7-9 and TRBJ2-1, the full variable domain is DTGVSQNPRHKITKRGQNVTFRCDPISEHNRLYWYRQTLGQGPEFLTYFQNEAQLEKSRLLSDRFSAERPKGSFSTLEIQRTEQGDSAMYLCASSPPGTSGGPSYNEQFFGPGTRLTVL.

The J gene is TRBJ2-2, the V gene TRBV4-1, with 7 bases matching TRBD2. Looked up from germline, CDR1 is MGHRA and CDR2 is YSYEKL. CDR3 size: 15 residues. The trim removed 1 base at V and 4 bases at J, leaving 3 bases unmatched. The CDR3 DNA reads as TGCGCCAGCAGCCAAGTGGGAGGGGCCACCGGGGAGCTGTTTTTT. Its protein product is CASSQVGGATGELFF.

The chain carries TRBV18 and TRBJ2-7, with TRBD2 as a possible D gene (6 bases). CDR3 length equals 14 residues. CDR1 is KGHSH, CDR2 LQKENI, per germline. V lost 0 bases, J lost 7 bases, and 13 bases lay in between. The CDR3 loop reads CASSPPTGRWEQYF. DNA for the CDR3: TGTGCCAGCTCACCACCGACTGGGAGGTGGGAGCAGTACTTC.

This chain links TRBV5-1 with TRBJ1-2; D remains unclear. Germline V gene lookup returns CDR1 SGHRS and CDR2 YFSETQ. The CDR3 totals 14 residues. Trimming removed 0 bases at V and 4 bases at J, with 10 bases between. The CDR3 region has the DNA TGCGCCAGCAGCTTGGCCCAGGACGGCTATGGCTACACCTTC. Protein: CASSLAQDGYGYTF.

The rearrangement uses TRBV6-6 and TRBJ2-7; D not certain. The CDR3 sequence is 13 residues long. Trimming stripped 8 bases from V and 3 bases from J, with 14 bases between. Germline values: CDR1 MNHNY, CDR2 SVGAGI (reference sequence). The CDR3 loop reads CASHGVSNYEQYF. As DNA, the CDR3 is TGTGCCAGCCATGGTGTTTCGAACTACGAGCAGTACTTC.